One T cell receptor beta chain is described in this entry. The target antigen is unknown. Following a re-call of the 5' RACE reads, TCRdb has one entry per CDR3 protein and lacks DNA. The sample holds 200,000 to 300,000 distinct CDR3 sequences. The record originates from a study of T cells expressing NK-cell markers. Overall study: Repertoires of TCR beta were obtained from T cells sorted as CD3+CD56+NKG2C+, CD3+CD56+NKG2C- and CD3+CD56-NKG2C+. Seropositivity for HCMV was found in seven of the eight sequenced donors, with one seronegative.

Germline V gene sequence: CDR1 ENHRY, CDR2 SYGVKD. CDR3 length equals 15 residues. Findings of the study overall: Clarity on HCMV specificity was lacking for the expanded NKG2C+ T cell clones.

This chain links TRBV10-3 with TRBJ1-5; TCRdb proposes TRBD1, but this gene call is untestable without DNA. Material: blood T cells: a sorted CD56 or NKG2C T cell subset, CD4+ or CD8+ T cells, or bulk PBMC T cells (not recorded which). The sequence was obtained from a woman aged 18 to 75 in good health. CDR3 in amino acids: CAISDSRGVGQPQHF.